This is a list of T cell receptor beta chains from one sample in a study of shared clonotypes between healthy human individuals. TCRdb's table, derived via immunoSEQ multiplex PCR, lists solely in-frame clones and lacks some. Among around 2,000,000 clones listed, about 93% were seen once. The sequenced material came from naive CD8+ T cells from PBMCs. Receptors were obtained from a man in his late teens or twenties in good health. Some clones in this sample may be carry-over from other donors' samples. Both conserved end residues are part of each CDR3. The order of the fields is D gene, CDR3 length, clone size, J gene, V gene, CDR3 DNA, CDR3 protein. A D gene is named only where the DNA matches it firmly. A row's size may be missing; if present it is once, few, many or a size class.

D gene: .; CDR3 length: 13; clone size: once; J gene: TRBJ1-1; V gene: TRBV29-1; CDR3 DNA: TGCAGCGTTGATATAGGGTTGGGCACTGAAGCTTTCTTT; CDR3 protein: CSVDIGLGTEAFF
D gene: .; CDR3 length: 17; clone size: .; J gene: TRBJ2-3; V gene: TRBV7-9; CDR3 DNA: TGTGCCAGCAGATCCCCCAGAGTTGTCGCCGCCACAGATACGCAGTATTTT; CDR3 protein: CASRSPRVVAATDTQYF
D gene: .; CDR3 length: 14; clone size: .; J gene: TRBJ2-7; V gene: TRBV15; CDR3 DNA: TGTGCCACCAGCAGGACAGTCGAGTCCTACGAGCAGTACTTC; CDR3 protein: CATSRTVESYEQYF
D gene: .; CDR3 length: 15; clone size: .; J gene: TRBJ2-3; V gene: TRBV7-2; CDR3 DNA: TGTGCCAGCAGCCAGGCACTAGCCCTCCCAGATACGCAGTATTTT; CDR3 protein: CASSQALALPDTQYF
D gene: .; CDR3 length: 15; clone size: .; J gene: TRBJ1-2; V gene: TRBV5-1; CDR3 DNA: TGCGCCAGCAGCTTGGGCGGGGGCGAGGGGTATGGCTACACCTTC; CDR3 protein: CASSLGGGEGYGYTF
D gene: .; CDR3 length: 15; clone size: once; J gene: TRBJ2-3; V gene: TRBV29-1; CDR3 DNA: TGCAGCGTTTATGGGAGCGGGCCAGGCACAGATACGCAGTATTTT; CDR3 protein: CSVYGSGPGTDTQYF
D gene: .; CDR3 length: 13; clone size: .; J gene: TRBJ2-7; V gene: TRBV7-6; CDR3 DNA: TGTGCCAGCAGCTTGGGACTCTCCTCCGAGCAGTACTTC; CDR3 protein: CASSLGLSSEQYF
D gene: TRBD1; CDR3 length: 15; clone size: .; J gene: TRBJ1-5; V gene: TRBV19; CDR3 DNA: TGTGCCAGTAGTATCCGGGACAGGGGGGATCAGCCCCAGCATTTT; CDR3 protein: CASSIRDRGDQPQHF
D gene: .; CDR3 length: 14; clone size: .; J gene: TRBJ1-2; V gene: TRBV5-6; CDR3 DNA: TGTGCCAGCAGCTTTTCCCAGACCAACTATGGCTACACCTTC; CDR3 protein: CASSFSQTNYGYTF
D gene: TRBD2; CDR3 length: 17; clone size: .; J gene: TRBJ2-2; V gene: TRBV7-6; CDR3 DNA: TGTGCCAGCAGCCCTAAAACTAGCGGGATGAACACCGGGGAGCTGTTTTTT; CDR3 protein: CASSPKTSGMNTGELFF
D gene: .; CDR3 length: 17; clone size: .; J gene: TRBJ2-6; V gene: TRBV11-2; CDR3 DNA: TGTGCCAGCAGCCGCCTTGGTCACTTCTCTGGGGCCAACGTCCTGACTTTC; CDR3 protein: CASSRLGHFSGANVLTF
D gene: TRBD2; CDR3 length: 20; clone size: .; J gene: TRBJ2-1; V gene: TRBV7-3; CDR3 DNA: TGTGCCAGCAGCTTAACGAATGCACTAGCGGTGAACCCCTCCTACAATGAGCAGTTCTTC; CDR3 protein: CASSLTNALAVNPSYNEQFF
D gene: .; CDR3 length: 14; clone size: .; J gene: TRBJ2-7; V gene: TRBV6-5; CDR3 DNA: TGTGCCAGCAGTTACGAGGGGACAGCGGGCCAGCAGTACTTC; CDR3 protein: CASSYEGTAGQQYF
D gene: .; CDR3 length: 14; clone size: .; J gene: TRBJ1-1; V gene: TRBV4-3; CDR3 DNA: TGCGCCAGCAGCCCATCCCTGATGAACACTGAAGCTTTCTTT; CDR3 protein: CASSPSLMNTEAFF
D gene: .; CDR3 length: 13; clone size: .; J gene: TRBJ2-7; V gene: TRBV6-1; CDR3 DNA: TGTGCCAGCAGTGAAATGACTGCCTACGAGCAGTACTTC; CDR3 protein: CASSEMTAYEQYF
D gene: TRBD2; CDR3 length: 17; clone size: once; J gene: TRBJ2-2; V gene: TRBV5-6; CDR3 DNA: TGTGCCAGCAGCTCGGATGGGGGACTAGCGGGACCCGGGGAGCTGTTTTTT; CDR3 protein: CASSSDGGLAGPGELFF
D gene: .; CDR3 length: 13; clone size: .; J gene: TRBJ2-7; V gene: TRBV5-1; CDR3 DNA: TGCGCCAGCAGACATATCCCCGAGGGCGAGCAGTACTTC; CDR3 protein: CASRHIPEGEQYF
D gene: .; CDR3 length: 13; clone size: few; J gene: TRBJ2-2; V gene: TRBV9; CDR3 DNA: TGTGCCAGCAGCGTAGGAGGGGCCGGGGAGCTGTTTTTT; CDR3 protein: CASSVGGAGELFF
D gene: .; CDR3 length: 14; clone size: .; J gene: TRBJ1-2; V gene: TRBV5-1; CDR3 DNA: TGCGCCAGCAGCTTGGACGCCCGGCGGGACGGCTACACCTTC; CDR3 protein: CASSLDARRDGYTF
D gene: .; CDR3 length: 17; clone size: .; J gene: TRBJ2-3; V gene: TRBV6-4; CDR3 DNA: TGTGCCAGCAGAGCCCCGAGACTCCGAACTGGCACAGATACGCAGTATTTT; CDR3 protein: CASRAPRLRTGTDTQYF
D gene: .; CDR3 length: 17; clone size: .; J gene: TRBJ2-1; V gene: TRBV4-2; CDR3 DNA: TGTGCCAGCAGCCAAGGCCTTCTTGGCGGGGTGGGATATGAGCAGTTCTTC; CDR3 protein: CASSQGLLGGVGYEQFF
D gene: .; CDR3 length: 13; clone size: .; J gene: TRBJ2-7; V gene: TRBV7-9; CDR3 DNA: TGTGCCAGCTCGCTAGCAGCTGCCTACGAGCAGTACTTC; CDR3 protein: CASSLAAAYEQYF
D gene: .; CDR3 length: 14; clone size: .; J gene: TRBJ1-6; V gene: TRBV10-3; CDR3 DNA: TGTGCCATCAGCGGCGTCGGGGGGGATTCACCCCTCCACTTT; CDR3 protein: CAISGVGGDSPLHF
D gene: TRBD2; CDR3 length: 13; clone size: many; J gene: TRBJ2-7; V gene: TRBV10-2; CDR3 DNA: TGCGCCAGCAGTGCTGGGACTACCTACGAGCAGTACTTC; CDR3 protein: CASSAGTTYEQYF
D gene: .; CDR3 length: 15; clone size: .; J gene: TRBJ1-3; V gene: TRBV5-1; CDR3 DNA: TGCGCCAGCAGCTTGGATGGCCTCTCTGGAAACACCATATATTTT; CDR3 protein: CASSLDGLSGNTIYF
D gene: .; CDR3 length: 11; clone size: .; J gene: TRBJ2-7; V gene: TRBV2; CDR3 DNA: TGTGCCAGCATCTTGGGTCAAGAGCAGTACTTC; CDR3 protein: CASILGQEQYF
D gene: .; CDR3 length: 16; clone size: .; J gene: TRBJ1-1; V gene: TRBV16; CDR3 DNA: TGTGCCAGCAGCCCGCGTGGGCAGGGCCTATTTACTGAAGCTTTCTTT; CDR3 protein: CASSPRGQGLFTEAFF
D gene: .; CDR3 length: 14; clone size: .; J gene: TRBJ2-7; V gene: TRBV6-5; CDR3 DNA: TGTGCCAGCGGGGCGGCCTATCGACACTACGAGCAGTACTTC; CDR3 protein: CASGAAYRHYEQYF
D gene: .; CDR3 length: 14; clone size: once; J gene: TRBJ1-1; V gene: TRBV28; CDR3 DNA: TGTGCCAGCCATAACAGGGACATGAACACTGAAGCTTTCTTT; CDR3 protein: CASHNRDMNTEAFF
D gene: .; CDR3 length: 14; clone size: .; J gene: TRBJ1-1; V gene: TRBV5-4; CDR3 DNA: TGTGCCAGCAGCTTGGATAGGACGAACACTGAAGCTTTCTTT; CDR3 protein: CASSLDRTNTEAFF
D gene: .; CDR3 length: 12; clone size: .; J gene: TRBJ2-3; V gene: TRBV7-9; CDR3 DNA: TGTGCCAGCAGCTTAGGCCCAGATACGCAGTATTTT; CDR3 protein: CASSLGPDTQYF
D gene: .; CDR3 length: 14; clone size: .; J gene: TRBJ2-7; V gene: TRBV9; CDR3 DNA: TGTGCCAGCAGCGCCGGTGGGCCGTCCTACGAGCAGTACTTC; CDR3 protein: CASSAGGPSYEQYF
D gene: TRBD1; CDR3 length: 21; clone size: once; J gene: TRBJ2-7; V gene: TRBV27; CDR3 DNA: TGTGCCAGCAGTGCAAGAGGGGGCCCGGGACAGGGGGCTTTCGGATCCTACGAGCAGTACTTC; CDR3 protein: CASSARGGPGQGAFGSYEQYF
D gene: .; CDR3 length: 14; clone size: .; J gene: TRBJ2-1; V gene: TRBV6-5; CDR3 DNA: TGTGCCAGCAGTTACTCGAGTGAGTCGAATGAGCAGTTCTTC; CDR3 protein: CASSYSSESNEQFF